Below are 16 T cell receptor beta chains sequenced from a single sample in a study of response to subunit inactivated influenza vaccine. TCRdb ran MiXCR on the RT-PCR reads and lists one entry per CDR3 protein. Of 650,000 to 700,000 distinct CDR3 sequences listed, 15% to 19% are singletons. The sequencing here drew on PBMCs from blood, taken about 13 days after vaccination. These receptor sequences come from a man between 45 and 60 years old who received an inactivated influenza vaccine.

This clonotype was seen at least ten times. The chain recombines TRBV7-2 with TRBJ2-2; D ambiguous. Trimming removed 5 bases from V and 2 bases from J, with 9 bases in between. This CDR3 comprises 14 residues. Germline V gene sequence: CDR1 SGHTA, CDR2 FQGNSA. The CDR3 DNA reads TGTGCCAGCAGCCCCCGAACAAACACCGGGGAGCTGTTTTTT. Amino acids: CASSPRTNTGELFF.

This chain uses TRBV4-2 with TRBJ2-4; perhaps TRBD1 as D (6 bases). Germline values: CDR1 LGHNA, CDR2 YNFKEQ. This CDR3 has 17 amino acids. V shed 0 bases and J shed 0 bases, with 12 bases lying between them. CDR3 sequence: CASSQDGTPIAKNIQYF. For the CDR3, the DNA is TGTGCCAGCAGCCAAGATGGGACACCGATAGCCAAAAACATTCAGTACTTC.

The rearrangement joins TRBV12-3 or TRBV12-4 to TRBJ2-6; no firm D call. With 8 bases removed from V and 2 bases from J, the gap between germline ends came to 7 bases. The CDR3 length is 13 residues. CDR3: CASGQAGANVLTF. DNA for the CDR3: TGTGCCAGCGGGCAGGCTGGGGCCAACGTCCTGACTTTC.

This chain joins TRBV11-2 and TRBJ2-2, with TRBD2 matching 7 bases. Germline values: CDR1 SGHAT, CDR2 FQNNGV. V was pared by 5 bases and J by 6 bases, with 12 bases of the junction left unmatched. The CDR3 sequence is 16 residues long. The CDR3 loop reads CASSPIRGRAAGELFF. Here the CDR3 DNA reads TGTGCCAGCAGCCCCATCCGCGGGAGAGCCGCCGGGGAGCTGTTTTTT.

There are a few counts of this clonotype. The gene calls are TRBV7-8 and TRBJ1-2; tentatively, D is TRBD1 (5 bases). Per germline, CDR1 SGHVS and CDR2 FQNEAQ. V lost 5 bases to trimming and J lost 4 bases, with 14 bases between them. This CDR3 contains 14 residues. Written as DNA, the CDR3 is TGTGCCAGCAGCCCCCGGGAAGGGGTCTATGGCTACACCTTC. It yields the protein CASSPREGVYGYTF.

J is TRBJ1-1 and V is TRBV29-1, with D perhaps matching TRBD1 (5 bases). V was cut by 3 bases and J by 0 bases, with 8 bases left in between. Germline-derived CDR1 and CDR2 are SQVTM and ANQGSEA. The CDR3 contains 13 residues. CDR3 nucleotide sequence: TGCAGCGTTGAGGTCAGGGTGAACACTGAAGCTTTCTTT. It translates to CSVEVRVNTEAFF.

The V gene is TRBV7-9, the J gene TRBJ2-1; maybe TRBD1 (5 bases). Between the trimmed V and J ends, which lost 0 bases and 9 bases, there was a span of 9 bases. Germline values: CDR1 SEHNR, CDR2 FQNEAQ (reference sequence). The CDR3 extends over 13 amino acids. The CDR3 bases are TGTGCCAGCAGCTTAGCCAGGGATGCTGAGCAGTTCTTC. It yields the protein CASSLARDAEQFF.

The sample holds a few counts of this clonotype. V is TRBV28 and J is TRBJ2-7; the match to TRBD1 covers 7 bases. CDR1 and CDR2 (germline): MDHEN, SYDVKM. The J segment lost 2 bases and the V segment lost 7 bases, leaving 17 bases of the junction unmatched. The CDR3 loop spans 17 amino acids. Here the CDR3 DNA reads TGTGCCAGCACCCTGACAGGGATGAATCGTCGGACCTACGAGCAGTACTTC. It is translated as CASTLTGMNRRTYEQYF.

Of note for this clonotype: The junction departs from germline at one end; a sequencing error may be responsible. The gene calls are TRBV6-6 and TRBJ2-2; unclear D gene. Germline V gene lookup returns CDR1 MNHNY and CDR2 SVGAGI (reference sequence). This CDR3 has 11 residues. Here the CDR3 DNA reads TGCGCCAGCACCCTTGGGGGGGAGCTGTTTTTT. This translates into CASTLGGELFF.

This chain joins TRBV29-1 and TRBJ2-1, with 8 positions matching TRBD1. The length of the CDR3 is 14 residues. Trimming removed 7 bases from V and 4 bases from J; junction bases left unmatched: 9. CDR1 SQVTM and CDR2 ANQGSEA come from the germline V gene. CDR3 bases: TGCAGCGCCCCATCAGGGGGCGCATACAATGAGCAGTTCTTC. Protein: CSAPSGGAYNEQFF.

This rearrangement joins TRBV10-3 to TRBJ2-3, with TRBD2 identical over 8 bases. Germline V gene data show CDR1 as ENHRY and CDR2 as SYGVKD. CDR3 length: 17 residues. Germline trimming cut 4 bases from V and 0 bases from J; bases unmatched to any gene: 9. CDR3 amino acids: CAISAQRGLTSTDTQYF. The CDR3 DNA reads TGTGCCATCAGTGCCCAGCGGGGGCTGACTAGCACAGATACGCAGTATTTT.

This clonotype was seen a few times. The V gene is TRBV12-3 or TRBV12-4, the J gene TRBJ1-1; 12 positions match TRBD1. The CDR3 spans 16 residues. V was clipped by 5 bases and J by 9 bases; unmatched bases: 13. In DNA form, the CDR3 reads TGTGCCAGCAGTAAACCCGGGACAGGGGGCAGTCTGAAAGCTTTCTTT. Protein product: CASSKPGTGGSLKAFF.

This clonotype was counted a few times. The chain recombines TRBV7-9 with TRBJ2-2; 7 bases agree with TRBD2. Per the germline V gene, CDR1 is SEHNR and CDR2 is FQNEAQ (reference sequence). V dropped 10 bases and J dropped 0; count of bases not matched to a gene: 5. The CDR3 length is 14 residues. The DNA for the CDR3 is TGTGCCAAGTCTAGCGGAGCGAACACCGGGGAGCTGTTTTTT. Translating gives CAKSSGANTGELFF.

The CDR3 sequence is CASSPPGPQGADTQYF. DNA for the CDR3: TGTGCCAGCAGCCCCCCGGGACCCCAAGGCGCAGATACGCAGTATTTT. The rearrangement links TRBV7-3 to TRBJ2-3; D may be TRBD1 or TRBD2 (5 bases each). CDR3 length equals 16 residues. Trimming stripped 5 bases from V and 4 bases from J, with 19 bases between. Germline V gives CDR1 SGHTA, CDR2 FQGTGA.

This clonotype occurred a few times. The chain joins TRBV20-1 to TRBJ2-1, with 9 nucleotides matching TRBD2. Per germline, CDR1 DFQATT and CDR2 SNEGSKA (reference sequence). The CDR3 extends over 14 amino acids. J gave up 5 bases and V 6 bases, and 8 bases lay outside the gene matches. Here the CDR3 DNA reads TGCAGTGCGGTTAGCGGGGGAGCGAACAATGAGCAGTTCTTC. It specifies CSAVSGGANNEQFF.

The chain combines TRBV27 with TRBJ2-7; possible D gene TRBD2, 5 bases. The CDR3 runs 15 residues. Per the germline V gene, CDR1 is MNHEY and CDR2 is SMNVEV (reference sequence). V lost 2 bases, J lost 0 bases, and 11 bases lay in between. The CDR3 bases are TGTGCCAGCAGTTTAGGGCGGGCGGACTCCTACGAGCAGTACTTC. Residues: CASSLGRADSYEQYF.